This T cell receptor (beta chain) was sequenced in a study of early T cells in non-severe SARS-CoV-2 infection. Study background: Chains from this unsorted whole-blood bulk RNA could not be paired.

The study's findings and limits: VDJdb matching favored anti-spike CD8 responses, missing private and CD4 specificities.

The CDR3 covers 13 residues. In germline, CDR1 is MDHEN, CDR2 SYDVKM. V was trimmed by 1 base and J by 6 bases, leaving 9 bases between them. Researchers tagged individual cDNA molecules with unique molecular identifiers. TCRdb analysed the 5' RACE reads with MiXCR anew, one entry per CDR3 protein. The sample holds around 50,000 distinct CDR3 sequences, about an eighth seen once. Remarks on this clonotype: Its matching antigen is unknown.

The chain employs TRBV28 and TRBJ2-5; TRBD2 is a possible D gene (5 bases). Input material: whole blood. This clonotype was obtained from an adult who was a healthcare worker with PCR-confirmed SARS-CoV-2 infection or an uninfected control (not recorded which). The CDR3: CASSLFSAKTQYF. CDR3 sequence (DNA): TGTGCCAGCAGTTTATTTAGCGCAAAGACCCAGTACTTC.